What follows are 13 T cell receptor beta chains derived from one specimen sequenced in a study of blood T cell repertoires in COVID-19. Clones were read by immunoSEQ multiplex PCR, and TCRdb kept only the in-frame ones, dropping some. The profile covers fewer than 40,000 clones, with around 90% appearing a single time and about 0.55% taken by the ten largest. Sequenced: peripheral blood. Source of these receptors: a woman aged 40 to 50 with active or convalescent COVID-19.

The gene calls are TRBV28 and TRBJ1-1; no reliable D call. The ends were cut back, 8 bases at V and 1 base at J, with 20 bases in the middle. The CDR3 is made up of 16 amino acids. Germline values: CDR1 MDHEN, CDR2 SYDVKM. The CDR3 sequence is CASETRRRRRNTEAFF. The CDR3 bases are TGTGCCAGCGAGACTAGACGGCGGAGAAGGAACACTGAAGCTTTCTTT.

The chain employs TRBV12-5 and TRBJ1-5, with TRBD1 matching 9 bases. Germline lookup yields CDR1 LGHNT and CDR2 FRNRAP. With V trimmed by 1 base and J by 4 bases, 5 bases remained unmatched. This CDR3 has 16 amino acids. DNA for the CDR3: TGTGCTAGTGGTTTGGGGGACAGGGTGTCGAATCAGCCCCAGCATTTT. This codes for CASGLGDRVSNQPQHF. Drawing the rest from reference TRBV12-5 and TRBJ1-5, the complete variable domain is DARVTQTPRHKVTEMGQEVTMRCQPILGHNTVFWYRQTMMQGLELLAYFRNRAPLDDSGMPKDRFSAEMPDATLATLKIQPSEPRDSAVYFCASGLGDRVSNQPQHFGDGTRLSIL.

The gene calls are TRBV7-2 and TRBJ2-7; D is unresolved. The CDR3 spans 14 residues. From germline, CDR1 is SGHTA and CDR2 FQGNSA. V shed 5 bases and J shed 6 bases, with 17 bases lying between them. CDR3 amino acids: CASSPPPPLGEQYF. The CDR3 region has the DNA TGTGCCAGCAGCCCTCCTCCGCCCCTCGGCGAGCAGTACTTC.

V usage is TRBV5-1 and J usage is TRBJ1-4; 8 bases match TRBD1. V shed 0 bases, J shed 7 bases, and the junction held 5 bases outside the gene matches. Germline lookup yields CDR1 SGHRS and CDR2 YFSETQ. The CDR3 length is 15 residues. The CDR3 protein is CASSLDTGGTEKLFF. The CDR3 DNA follows: TGCGCCAGCAGCTTGGATACAGGGGGGACTGAAAAACTGTTTTTT. The full variable domain, rest sourced from reference TRBV5-1 and TRBJ1-4, is KAGVTQTPRYLIKTRGQQVTLSCSPISGHRSVSWYQQTPGQGLQFLFEYFSETQRNKGNFPGRFSGRQFSNSRSEMNVSTLELGDSALYLCASSLDTGGTEKLFFGSGTQLSVL.

CDR3 in amino acids: CAWSEGQGGYEQYF. Written as DNA, the CDR3 is TGTGCCTGGAGTGAGGGACAGGGGGGTTACGAGCAGTACTTC. The V and J genes are TRBV30 and TRBJ2-7, with TRBD1 matching over 11 bases. The CDR3 loop spans 14 amino acids. The V and J ends lost 1 base and 4 bases, in that order; junction bases with no gene match: 3. Germline CDR1 reads GTSNPN; CDR2 reads SVGIG (reference sequence).

This clone was observed a single time. J is TRBJ2-7 and V is TRBV4-1; 7 bases match TRBD1. This CDR3 spans 15 amino acids. In germline, CDR1 is MGHRA, CDR2 YSYEKL. V shed 2 bases and J 6 bases; nucleotides not matched to a gene: 10. The CDR3 here is CASSQPDRDVGEQYF. CDR3 coding DNA: TGCGCCAGCAGCCAACCCGACAGGGACGTCGGCGAGCAGTACTTC.

The rearrangement links TRBV2 to TRBJ1-2; 7 bases line up with TRBD1. This CDR3 contains 13 residues. The germline V gene has CDR1 SNHLY and CDR2 FYNNEI. J was trimmed by 2 bases and V by 5 bases; bases with no gene match: 2. CDR3 residues: CASSPDRNYGYTF. The CDR3 nucleotides read TGTGCCAGCAGTCCGGACAGGAACTATGGCTACACCTTC.

The chain recombines TRBV27 with TRBJ2-5, with a tentative D call TRBD2 (6 bases). Matching the DNA end better, TRBJ2-7 makes the J call doubtful. CDR1 is MNHEY and CDR2 is SMNVEV in the germline V gene (reference sequence). The CDR3 contains 14 residues. The CDR3 region is CASSLYGGPYEQYF. DNA for the CDR3: TGTGCCAGCAGTTTATACGGGGGACCCTACGAGCAGTACTTC.

The chain has TRBV6-5 and TRBJ2-5, with TRBD2 identical over 12 bases. The length of the CDR3 is 14 residues. Germline assignment: CDR1 MNHEY and CDR2 SVGAGI. V was pared by 5 bases and J by 4 bases, with 2 bases of the junction left unmatched. The CDR3 sequence: CASSLAGGRETQYF. The CDR3 bases are TGTGCCAGCAGTCTAGCGGGGGGGCGAGAGACCCAGTACTTC.

The CDR3 nucleotides are TGCGCCAGCAGTGAGGGGGGAGGAAACACCGGGGAGCTGTTTTTT. It is translated as CASSEGGGNTGELFF. This chain uses TRBV10-1 with TRBJ2-2; tentatively, D is TRBD2 (6 bases). V lost 2 bases and J lost 2, with 9 bases in between. The CDR3 totals 15 residues. CDR1 is WNHNN, CDR2 SYGVQD, per germline (reference sequence).

This clone appeared once. V gene TRBV19 combines with J gene TRBJ1-3; no firm D call. CDR3 length: 13 amino acids. V lost 6 bases and J lost 5, with 11 bases in between. Looked up from germline, CDR1 is LNHDA and CDR2 is SQIVND (reference sequence). CDR3 DNA: TGTGCCAGTAGCCCCGCGATCCGAAACACCATATATTTT. Its protein product is CASSPAIRNTIYF. The full variable domain, in which reference TRBV19 and TRBJ1-3 provide the parts outside the CDR3, is DGGITQSPKYLFRKEGQNVTLSCEQNLNHDAMYWYRQDPGQGLRLIYYSQIVNDFQKGDIAEGYSVSREKKESFPLTVTSAQKNPTAFYLCASSPAIRNTIYFGEGSWLTVV.

The chain links TRBV28 to TRBJ1-5, with D unclear. The CDR3 length is 12 residues. With 10 bases removed from V and 2 bases from J, the gap between germline ends came to 9 bases. Germline loops: CDR1 MDHEN, CDR2 SYDVKM. The CDR3 DNA is TGTGCCACCCACACAGGCAATCAGCCCCAGCATTTT. Translated, it gives CATHTGNQPQHF.

The chain is built from TRBV4-3 and TRBJ2-7; 8 bases fit TRBD1. CDR1 is LGHNA, CDR2 YSLEER, per germline. The V gene end was trimmed by 4 bases and the J gene end by 5 bases; junction bases not matched to a gene: 7. CDR3 length: 14 amino acids. DNA for the CDR3: TGCGCCAGCAGCCTGGGGACAGGAGGTAACGAGCAGTACTTC. Protein product: CASSLGTGGNEQYF.